One T cell receptor (beta chain) is described in this entry. Its antigen is unknown. V lost 6 bases to trimming and J lost 7 bases; unmatched junction nucleotides: 11. CDR3 length: 15 residues. The germline gives CDR1 SNHLY, CDR2 FYNNEI. This record comes from a study of vaccination and CD4 T cells after COVID-19. Overall study: From HCoV-229E, HCoV-OC43, HCoV-NL63 and SARS-CoV-2, overlapping spike peptides were used to stimulate the cells.

Once obtained from cultured CD4+ T cells, the DNA was sequenced using the Oncomine TCR Beta short-read assay. It was from cultured CD4+ T cells that genomic DNA was extracted. TCRdb fed the PCR reads into MiXCR, producing one record per CDR3 protein. The repertoire holds nearly 11,000 distinct CDR3 sequences, with about 75% as singletons. The sample's treatment: roughly 10-day PBMC culture with coronavirus spike peptide pools or control peptides (ViraFEST assay). The sequenced material came from CD4+ T cells from blood, cultured in vitro. This rearrangement joins TRBV2 to TRBJ2-1; 8 positions agree with TRBD2. This receptor was identified in a human donor who had recovered from COVID-19. CDR3 amino acids: CASRREAGARNEQFF. In nucleotides, the CDR3 is TGTGCCAGCAGGAGGGAAGCGGGAGCTCGTAATGAGCAGTTCTTC.